This T cell receptor (beta chain) was found in a study of early T cells in non-severe SARS-CoV-2 infection (dated by TCRdb to the early 2020s). With regard to the full study: Because TCR sequencing was done on bulk RNA from unsorted whole blood, the alpha and beta chains could not be paired.

Broader findings and caveats from the paper: Matching against VDJdb was skewed toward anti-spike CD8 responses, likely underestimated virus-specific expansions, and missed private and CD4 specificities.

Looking up the germline V gene (reference sequence) yields CDR1 MNHNY and CDR2 SVGAGI. Counted from cysteine to phenylalanine, this CDR3 has 14 amino acids. CDR3 DNA is the only sequence kept; it has 42 bases, read in frame from the first base. V is shortened by 2 bases, J by 2 bases, and the region joining them spans 10 bases. Set within a cohort of healthcare workers in London, UK, this nested case-control study involved weekly PCR testing of nasopharyngeal swabs along with blood sampling. Healthcare workers were recruited between 23 and 31 March 2020, during the week of the UK lockdown, and were followed weekly for up to roughly 15 weeks. Library generation was performed with 5' RACE. The sequencer listed for this sample is NextSeq 500. To correct for sequencing error and PCR bias, the TCR library protocol tagged individual cDNA molecules with unique molecular identifiers. Both TCR alpha and beta chains were sequenced, and tight co-correlation was observed between alpha and beta sequence abundances in each sample. On the study's bioinformatics: Decombinator V4 was used to annotate TCR sequences for V gene, J gene and CDR3. Expanded TCRs were defined as changing significantly between any two time points under a Poisson model with p below 0.0001. Abundances of TCRs were expressed as counts per million after normalisation to the total number of TCRs sequenced in each sample. TRAV1-2 paired with TRAJ12, TRAJ20 or TRAJ33 defined MAIT TCRs, while TRAV10 paired with TRAJ18 defined iNKT TCRs. VDJdb, accessed 1 November 2021, was searched for CMV, EBV and SARS-CoV-2 annotated TCRs, with TCRs annotated for multiple antigens excluded. TCRdb reanalyzed the raw reads on its own, using fastp at Q25 for trimming and MiXCR for clone calling, and kept in-frame beta chains. Rows with a matching CDR3 protein are joined into one entry that keeps the most common DNA and genes. The V and J calls were determined by TCRdb, not by the authors. In all, the sample holds tens of thousands of distinct CDR3 sequences, and 4.3% of those were seen once. The top ten constitute about 15% of the sample.

This clonotype was observed at least ten times. Its antigen is not yet known. Base quality data are lacking; no much larger clone is found one base away. The TCR was taken from an adult who was a healthcare worker with PCR-confirmed SARS-CoV-2 infection or an uninfected control (not recorded which). The sequenced material came from whole blood. Rearrangement joined TRBV6-6 to TRBJ2-7; the D gene is perhaps TRBD1 or TRBD2, as each covers 5 bases. At the DNA level, the sequence is TGTGCCAGCAGTTACCAGGGAGACCCCTACGAGCAGTACTTC. Its coded protein is CASSYQGDPYEQYF.